Detailed here is one TCR beta chain. This sample is drawn from a study of T cell responses to AZD1222 COVID-19 vaccine. Germline-derived CDR1 and CDR2 are MNHEY and SVGAGI. The V and J ends lost 6 bases and 4 bases respectively, with 10 bases between them. CDR3 length: 13 amino acids. Generated by immunoSEQ multiplex PCR, the TCRdb table keeps only in-frame clones and is missing some. The table includes approximately 120,000 clones, roughly 90% detected once. This receptor was obtained from an adult in good health. The sample consisted of peripheral blood, taken on day 0 of AZD1222 vaccination. The chain joins TRBV6-5 to TRBJ2-1, with D unresolved. The CDR3 coding sequence is TGTGCCAGCAGAAGAACAGATTACAATGAGCAGTTCTTC. Translation: CASRRTDYNEQFF.